This T cell receptor (beta chain) came from a study of cytomegalovirus exposure and HLA in healthy donors. Study-wide context: Out of roughly 170 million T cells, an earlier analysis found 117 million unique TCR beta sequences in total. Of some 410 genotyped donors, more than 65% grouped in the Caucasian-associated ancestry cluster.

Notes on this clone: The antigen is unknown.

This CDR3 comprises 15 residues. CDR1 is MDHEN, CDR2 SYDVKM, per germline. Between the trimmed V and J ends, which lost 3 bases and 5 bases, there was a span of 11 bases. A multiplex PCR was run with 60 Vbeta primers and 13 Jbeta primers. The protocol was immunoSEQ multiplex PCR, while the TCRdb copy is restricted to in-frame clones and leaves out a portion. Of approximately 90,000 clones listed, 60% to 85% are singletons. Findings of the study overall: Across donors, most TCRs were seen rarely, yet some public ones were widespread. What a later analysis reportedly showed was that an Asian-associated ancestry cluster had fewer N-insertions than the approximately 700-donor mean.

This chain uses TRBV28 with TRBJ1-6, with D unresolved. The specimen was PBMCs. The origin of this receptor is a woman in her forties in good health and CMV-seronegative. DNA of the CDR3: TGTGCCAGCAGTTTTGGGCAGCTACATAATTCACCCCTCCACTTT. Protein: CASSFGQLHNSPLHF.